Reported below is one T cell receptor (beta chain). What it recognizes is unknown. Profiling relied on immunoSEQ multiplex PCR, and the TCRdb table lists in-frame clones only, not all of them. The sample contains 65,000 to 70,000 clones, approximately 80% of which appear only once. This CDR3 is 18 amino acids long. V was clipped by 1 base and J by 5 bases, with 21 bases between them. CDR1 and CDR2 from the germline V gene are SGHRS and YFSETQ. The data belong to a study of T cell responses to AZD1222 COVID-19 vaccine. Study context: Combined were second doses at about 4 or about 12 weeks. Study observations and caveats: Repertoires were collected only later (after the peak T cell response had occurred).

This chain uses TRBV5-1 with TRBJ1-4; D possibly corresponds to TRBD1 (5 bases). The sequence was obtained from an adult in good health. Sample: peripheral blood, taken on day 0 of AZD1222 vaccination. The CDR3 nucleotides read TGCGCCAGCAGCTTGCGGGGCTCGCAGGTGCTCAAAAATGAAAAACTGTTTTTT. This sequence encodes CASSLRGSQVLKNEKLFF. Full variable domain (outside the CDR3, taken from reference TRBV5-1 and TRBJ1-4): KAGVTQTPRYLIKTRGQQVTLSCSPISGHRSVSWYQQTPGQGLQFLFEYFSETQRNKGNFPGRFSGRQFSNSRSEMNVSTLELGDSALYLCASSLRGSQVLKNEKLFFGSGTQLSVL.